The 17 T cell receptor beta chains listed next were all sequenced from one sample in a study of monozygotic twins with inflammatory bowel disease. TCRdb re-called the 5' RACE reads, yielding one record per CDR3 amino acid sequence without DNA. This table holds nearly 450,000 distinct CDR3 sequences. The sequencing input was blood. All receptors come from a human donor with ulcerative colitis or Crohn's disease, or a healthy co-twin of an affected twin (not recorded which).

The CDR3 sequence: CAWSAPEAFYSPLHF. The V call is TRBV30, the J call TRBJ1-6. CDR1 and CDR2 (germline): GTSNPN, SVGIG (reference sequence). This CDR3 spans 15 amino acids.

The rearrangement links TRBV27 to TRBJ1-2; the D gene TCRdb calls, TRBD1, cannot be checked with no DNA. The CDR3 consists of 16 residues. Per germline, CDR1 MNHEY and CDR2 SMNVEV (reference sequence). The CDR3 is CASSPQPDRGWTGYTF.

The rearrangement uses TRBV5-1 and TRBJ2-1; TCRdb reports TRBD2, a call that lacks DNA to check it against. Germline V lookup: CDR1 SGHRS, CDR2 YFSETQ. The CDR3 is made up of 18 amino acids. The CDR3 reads CASSLFISEALSYNEQFF.

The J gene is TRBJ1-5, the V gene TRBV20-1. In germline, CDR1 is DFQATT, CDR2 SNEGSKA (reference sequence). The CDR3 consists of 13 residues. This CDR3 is CSASPTLNQPQHF.

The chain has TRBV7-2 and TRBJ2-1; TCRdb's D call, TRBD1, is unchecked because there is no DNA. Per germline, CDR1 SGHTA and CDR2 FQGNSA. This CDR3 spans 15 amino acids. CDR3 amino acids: CASSLQGASHNEQFF.

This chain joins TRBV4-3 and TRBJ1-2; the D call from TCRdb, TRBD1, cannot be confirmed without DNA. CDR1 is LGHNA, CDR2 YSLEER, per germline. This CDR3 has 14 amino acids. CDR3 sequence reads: CASSRSDRGDGYTF.

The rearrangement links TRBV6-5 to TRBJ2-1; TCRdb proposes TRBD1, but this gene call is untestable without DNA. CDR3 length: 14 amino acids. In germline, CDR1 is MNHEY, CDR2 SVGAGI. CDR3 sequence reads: CASSRSDRSDEQFF.

This chain's CDR3 is CSVVKAGGAVAGTF. The chain employs TRBV29-1 and TRBJ1-2; TCRdb designates TRBD1, a call that cannot be tested without DNA. Germline-derived CDR1 and CDR2 are SQVTM and ANQGSEA. The CDR3 sequence is 14 residues long.

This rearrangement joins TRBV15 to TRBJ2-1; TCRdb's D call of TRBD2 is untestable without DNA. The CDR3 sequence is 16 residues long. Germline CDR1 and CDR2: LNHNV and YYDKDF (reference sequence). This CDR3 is CATSSLLAGGLPEQFF.

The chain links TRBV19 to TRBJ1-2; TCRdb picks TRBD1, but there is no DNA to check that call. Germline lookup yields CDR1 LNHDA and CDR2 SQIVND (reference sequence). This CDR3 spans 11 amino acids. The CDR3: CALRGNYGYTF.

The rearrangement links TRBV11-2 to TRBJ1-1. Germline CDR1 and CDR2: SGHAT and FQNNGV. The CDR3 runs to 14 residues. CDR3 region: CASSLPHRNTEAFF.

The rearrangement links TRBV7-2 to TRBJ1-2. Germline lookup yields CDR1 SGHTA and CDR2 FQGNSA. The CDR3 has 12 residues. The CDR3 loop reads CASSPAMYGYTF.

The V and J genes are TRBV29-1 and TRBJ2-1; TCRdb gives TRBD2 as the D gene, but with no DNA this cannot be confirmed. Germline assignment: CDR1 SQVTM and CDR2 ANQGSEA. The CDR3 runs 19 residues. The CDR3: CSVPPGLAGEGGSYNEQFF.

CDR3 in amino acids: CASSSDGYEQYF. The chain carries TRBV5-4 and TRBJ2-7. This CDR3 has 12 residues. Germline V gives CDR1 SGHNT, CDR2 YYREEE (reference sequence). The full variable domain, rest sourced from reference TRBV5-4 and TRBJ2-7, is ETGVTQSPTHLIKTRGQQVTLRCSSQSGHNTVSWYQQALGQGPQFIFQYYREEENGRGNFPPRFSGLQFPNYSSELNVNALELDDSALYLCASSSDGYEQYFGPGTRLTVT.

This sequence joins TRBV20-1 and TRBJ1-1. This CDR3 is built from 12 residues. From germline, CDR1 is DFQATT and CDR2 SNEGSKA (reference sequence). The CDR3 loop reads CSAPFLDTEAFF.

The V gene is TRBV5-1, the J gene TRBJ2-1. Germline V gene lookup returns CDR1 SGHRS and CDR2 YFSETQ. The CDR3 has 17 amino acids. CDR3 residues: CASSSITWGSSYNEQFF.

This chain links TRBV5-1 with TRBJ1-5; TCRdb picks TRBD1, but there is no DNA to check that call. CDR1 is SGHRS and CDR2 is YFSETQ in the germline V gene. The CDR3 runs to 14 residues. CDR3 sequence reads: CASSDQGGSQPQHF.